These 7 T cell receptor beta chains share one sample of origin, sequenced in a study of blood T cells in healthy people across ages. Using a J-beta primer mix together with a sample-barcoded 5' primer, a second PCR was run for roughly 6 to 12 cycles. Each CDR3 protein is one row after TCRdb ran MiXCR on the 5' RACE reads. The sample shows fewer than 800,000 distinct CDR3 sequences, about 32% of them seen only once. Sequencing input: blood. Source of these receptors: a woman older than 75 in good health.

This clonotype was observed many times. This sequence joins TRBV30 and TRBJ2-5, with D tentatively TRBD1 (6 bases). Per the germline V gene, CDR1 is GTSNPN and CDR2 is SVGIG (reference sequence). The CDR3 has 12 amino acids. V gave up 4 bases and J gave up 2 bases, with 8 bases separating them. DNA for the CDR3: TGTGCCTGGATAGGGGGACAAGAGACCCAGTACTTC. Its translation is CAWIGGQETQYF.

Comment on this clonotype: Since a much larger clone is just one base distant, this may be a read error. The conserved final phenylalanine or tryptophan is absent from the CDR3, which likely points to a read error. The limits of the CDR3 on the DNA are not certain, so only TCRdb's listed CDR3 is given. The chain links TRBV30 to TRBJ1-2; the DNA was not compared with TRBD1, the D call given in the table. Looked up from germline, CDR1 is GTSNPN and CDR2 is SVGIG (reference sequence). The CDR3 sequence runs 14 residues, both termini included. CDR3 loop: CACQTPGGNYGYTC.

V usage is TRBV6-1 and J usage is TRBJ1-5; the D gene is possibly TRBD1 (6 bases). CDR3 length equals 15 residues. The germline V gene encodes CDR1 MNHNS and CDR2 SASEGT. Trimming cost V 1 base and J 0 bases, with 7 bases left between them. Here the CDR3 DNA reads TGTGCCAGCAGTGAAGTGGGGGCTAGCAATCAGCCCCAGCATTTT. Translated: CASSEVGASNQPQHF.

The chain employs TRBV19 and TRBJ2-3, with a possible D match to TRBD2 (5 bases). Germline V lookup: CDR1 LNHDA, CDR2 SQIVND (reference sequence). The germline V and J ends were trimmed by 3 bases and 5 bases, with 18 bases remaining between them. This CDR3 has 16 residues. The CDR3 nucleotides read TGTGCCAGTAGTATCTCGGCACCAAATCGGGGAGATACGCAGTATTTT. Translated, it gives CASSISAPNRGDTQYF.

At least ten counts were recorded for this clonotype. The chain links TRBV6-5 to TRBJ1-2; 9 bases agree with TRBD1. CDR3 size: 13 residues. J lost 6 bases, V lost 6 bases, and 5 bases had no gene match. CDR1 and CDR2 (germline): MNHEY, SVGAGI. The CDR3 loop is CASSSGTGNGYTF. The CDR3 DNA reads TGTGCCAGCAGCTCCGGGACAGGGAATGGCTACACCTTC.

Written as DNA, the CDR3 is TGTGCCAGCAGCGACCGCAGGGGTCTGAACACTGAAGCTTTCTTT. It translates to CASSDRRGLNTEAFF. The V and J genes are TRBV11-1 and TRBJ1-1; tentative D call: TRBD1 (6 bases). Germline V gives CDR1 SGHAT, CDR2 FQDESV (reference sequence). The V and J ends lost 5 bases and 0 bases respectively, with 13 bases between them. This CDR3 contains 15 residues.

This clonotype was observed many times. The V gene is TRBV9, the J gene TRBJ2-1; TRBD2 matches 9 bases. With 2 bases clipped from V and 8 bases from J, the junction kept 8 bases outside the gene matches. The CDR3 totals 15 residues. CDR1 and CDR2 (germline): SGDLS, YYNGEE. The CDR3 reads CASSVEAGGRDEQFF. DNA of the CDR3: TGTGCCAGCAGCGTCGAAGCGGGGGGACGGGATGAGCAGTTCTTC.